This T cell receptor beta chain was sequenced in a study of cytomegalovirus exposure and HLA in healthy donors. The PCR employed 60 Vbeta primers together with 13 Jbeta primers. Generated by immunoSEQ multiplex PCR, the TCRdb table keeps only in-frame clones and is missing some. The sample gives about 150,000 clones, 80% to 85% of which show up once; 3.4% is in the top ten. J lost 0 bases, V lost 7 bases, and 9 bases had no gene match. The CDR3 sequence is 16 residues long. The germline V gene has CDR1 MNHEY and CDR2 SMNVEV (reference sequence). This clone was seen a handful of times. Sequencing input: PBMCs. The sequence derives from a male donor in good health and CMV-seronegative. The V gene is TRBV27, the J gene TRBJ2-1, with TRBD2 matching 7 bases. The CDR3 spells CASTDQGGLSYNEQFF. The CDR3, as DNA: TGTGCCAGCACTGATCAGGGAGGGCTCTCCTACAATGAGCAGTTCTTC.